The 20 T cell receptor beta chains in this list originate from one sample, sequenced in a study of T cell responses to AZD1222 COVID-19 vaccine. Generated by immunoSEQ multiplex PCR, the TCRdb table keeps only in-frame clones and is missing some. The sample has about 97,000 clones, about 88% seen once. The starting material was peripheral blood, obtained on day 0 of AZD1222 vaccination. These receptors originate from an adult in good health.

V is TRBV29-1 and J is TRBJ1-2; 7 bases line up with TRBD1. V shed 0 bases and J 3 bases; nucleotides not matched to a gene: 4. Germline V CDR1 and CDR2: SQVTM, ANQGSEA. The CDR3 sequence is 14 residues long. The CDR3: CSVEESGTDYGYTF. In DNA form, the CDR3 reads TGCAGCGTTGAAGAATCCGGGACAGACTATGGCTACACCTTC.

Concerning this clone: This same CDR3 is encoded by further DNA sequences in the sample. This chain links TRBV7-2 with TRBJ2-5; 7 positions match TRBD2. Germline loops: CDR1 SGHTA, CDR2 FQGNSA. This CDR3 comprises 14 residues. The ends lost 1 base at V and 2 bases at J; junction bases unmatched: 1. This CDR3 is CASSLGAGQETQYF. The CDR3 region has the DNA TGTGCCAGCAGCTTAGGAGCGGGGCAAGAGACCCAGTACTTC.

The V gene is TRBV6-5, the J gene TRBJ2-7, with TRBD1 as a possible D gene (6 bases). This CDR3 contains 12 residues. Trimming left V 7 bases short and J 2 bases short, with 9 bases between. Germline V gene lookup returns CDR1 MNHEY and CDR2 SVGAGI. The DNA for the CDR3 is TGTGCCAGCAAGGACAGAACCTACGAGCAGTACTTC. Translation: CASKDRTYEQYF.

The rearrangement uses TRBV3-1 (or the pseudogene TRBV3-2) and TRBJ2-3, with TRBD1 matching 7 bases. Germline V CDR1 and CDR2: LGHDT, YNNKEL (reference sequence). With V trimmed by 3 bases and J by 8 bases, 8 bases remained unmatched. The CDR3 contains 14 residues. CDR3 DNA sequence: TGTGCCAGCAGCCAGGGGCAGGGGGAAGGTACGCAGTATTTT. Its protein product is CASSQGQGEGTQYF.

The V gene is TRBV27, the J gene TRBJ1-1; 7 bases map to TRBD1. V lost 5 bases, J lost 0 bases, and 15 bases stayed unmatched. Per germline, CDR1 MNHEY and CDR2 SMNVEV (reference sequence). CDR3 length: 18 residues. CDR3 in DNA: TGTGCCAGCAGTCCTGGTTGGGTGGGACAGATAATGAACACTGAAGCTTTCTTT. Its protein product is CASSPGWVGQIMNTEAFF.

The chain links TRBV20-1 to TRBJ1-1; D is uncertain. This CDR3 has 11 residues. V was cut by 6 bases and J by 3 bases, with 8 bases left in between. From germline, CDR1 is DFQATT and CDR2 SNEGSKA (reference sequence). The CDR3 DNA reads as TGCAGTGCCCCGGCGGACACTGAAGCTTTCTTT. Residues: CSAPADTEAFF.

The V call is TRBV15, the J call TRBJ1-5; maybe TRBD1 (6 bases). The CDR3 length is 15 residues. V was shortened by 0 bases and J by 5 bases, with 11 bases between the two germline ends. The V gene's germline CDR1 is LNHNV and CDR2 YYDKDF (reference sequence). The CDR3 protein is CATSREKGGDQPQHF. CDR3 bases: TGTGCCACCAGCAGAGAAAAGGGGGGGGATCAGCCCCAGCATTTT.

The chain carries TRBV6-2 or TRBV6-3 and TRBJ1-1; unclear D gene. Germline-derived CDR1 and CDR2 are MNHEY and SVGEGT. Trimming took off 5 bases at V and 0 bases at J, with 4 bases between the two ends. There are 12 residues in the CDR3. CDR3 protein: CASSLVNTEAFF. CDR3 in DNA: TGTGCCAGCAGTCTGGTGAACACTGAAGCTTTCTTT.

The genes are TRBV7-9 and TRBJ1-4; no clear D gene. This CDR3 is 14 amino acids long. Trimming shortened V by 1 base and J by 2 bases, and 5 bases separated the two germline ends. CDR1 is SEHNR, CDR2 FQNEAQ, per germline (reference sequence). Here the CDR3 reads CASSLVGTNEKLFF. Here the CDR3 DNA reads TGTGCCAGCAGCTTAGTGGGGACTAATGAAAAACTGTTTTTT.

The chain couples TRBV6-1 to TRBJ1-1; D is unclear. Germline V gene data show CDR1 as MNHNS and CDR2 as SASEGT. The CDR3 has 14 amino acids. V was cut by 2 bases and J by 5 bases, with 12 bases left in between. CDR3 amino acids: CASSETREATEAFF. The CDR3 nucleotides are TGTGCCAGCAGTGAAACAAGGGAGGCTACTGAAGCTTTCTTT.

The sample holds a few counts of this clone. CDR3 region: CASSLRHPNSPLHF. For the CDR3, the DNA is TGTGCCAGCAGTTTACGACACCCCAATTCACCCCTCCACTTT. The chain recombines TRBV28 with TRBJ1-6; D ambiguous. Trimming took off 2 bases at V and 7 bases at J, with 9 bases between the two ends. The CDR3 runs to 14 residues. Germline CDR1 is MDHEN and CDR2 is SYDVKM. The whole variable domain, filled in from reference TRBV28 and TRBJ1-6, reads DVKVTQSSRYLVKRTGEKVFLECVQDMDHENMFWYRQDPGLGLRLIYFSYDVKMKEKGDIPEGYSVSREKKERFSLILESASTNQTSMYLCASSLRHPNSPLHFGNGTRLTVT.

V usage is TRBV9 and J usage is TRBJ2-5, with D maybe TRBD2 (5 bases). V lost 0 bases, J lost 1 base, and 7 bases lay in between. The CDR3 extends over 14 amino acids. Germline values: CDR1 SGDLS, CDR2 YYNGEE. The CDR3 DNA is TGTGCCAGCAGCGTAGGAGGAGGCCAAGAGACCCAGTACTTC. Its protein product is CASSVGGGQETQYF. The complete variable domain, with remaining parts taken from reference TRBV9 and TRBJ2-5, reads DSGVTQTPKHLITATGQRVTLRCSPRSGDLSVYWYQQSLDQGLQFLIQYYNGEERAKGNILERFSAQQFPDLHSELNLSSLELGDSALYFCASSVGGGQETQYFGPGTRLLVL.

This clone was picked up a small number of times. This CDR3 fails to terminate in the conserved phenylalanine or tryptophan, so it likely reflects a read error. Because the CDR3's place on the DNA is in doubt, the DNA is left out and the CDR3 is given as listed by TCRdb. The genes are TRBV21-1 and TRBJ2-7; the D call in the table, TRBD1, was not verified against the DNA. TRBV21-1 is annotated as a pseudogene. The CDR3 has 11 amino acids, counting both end residues. CDR3 amino acids: CASSPRDTISL.

CDR3 DNA: TGTGCCAGCAGCTTAGGTGGAAGATTCTATGGCTACACCTTC. It specifies CASSLGGRFYGYTF. The chain links TRBV13 to TRBJ1-2; D ambiguous. Trimming shortened V by 0 bases and J by 4 bases, and 9 bases separated the two germline ends. The length of the CDR3 is 14 residues. CDR1 is PRHDT, CDR2 FYEKMQ, per germline (reference sequence).

The chain uses TRBV11-2 and TRBJ1-4; 11 bases agree with TRBD1. CDR3 size: 18 residues. Unmatched junction bases numbered 10, after V lost 4 bases and J lost 3 bases. Looked up from germline, CDR1 is SGHAT and CDR2 is FQNNGV. This CDR3 reads CASSSIRDRGTANEKLFF. CDR3 nucleotides: TGTGCCAGCAGCTCGATCCGGGACAGGGGGACCGCTAATGAAAAACTGTTTTTT. The full variable domain, its missing parts supplied by reference TRBV11-2 and TRBJ1-4, is EAGVAQSPRYKIIEKRQSVAFWCNPISGHATLYWYQQILGQGPKLLIQFQNNGVVDDSQLPKDRFSAERLKGVDSTLKIQPAKLEDSAVYLCASSSIRDRGTANEKLFFGSGTQLSVL.

V is TRBV4-2 and J is TRBJ2-5; TRBD2 is a possible D gene (5 bases). Trimming left V 1 base short and J 1 base short, with 10 bases between. CDR1 is LGHNA, CDR2 YNFKEQ, per germline. The CDR3 sequence is 15 residues long. The CDR3 protein is CASSQGNSAQETQYF. The CDR3 nucleotides are TGTGCCAGCAGCCAAGGTAATAGCGCCCAAGAGACCCAGTACTTC.

The chain recombines TRBV27 with TRBJ2-2, with 9 nucleotides matching TRBD2. With V trimmed by 3 bases and J by 0 bases, 5 bases remained unmatched. The CDR3 is made up of 17 amino acids. CDR1 and CDR2 (germline): MNHEY, SMNVEV (reference sequence). CDR3 sequence (DNA): TGTGCCAGCAGTTTGACTAGCGGTGTCGCGAACACCGGGGAGCTGTTTTTT. Protein sequence: CASSLTSGVANTGELFF.

This chain connects TRBV25-1 to TRBJ2-5; no clear D. Trimming removed 6 bases at V and 4 bases at J, with 12 bases between. Germline CDR1 reads MGHDK; CDR2 reads SYGVNS. CDR3 length: 13 amino acids. CDR3 region: CASSAVNVETQYF. The CDR3 DNA is TGTGCCAGCAGCGCCGTTAATGTAGAGACCCAGTACTTC. Drawing the rest from reference TRBV25-1 and TRBJ2-5, the complete variable domain is EADIYQTPRYLVIGTGKKITLECSQTMGHDKMYWYQQDPGMELHLIHYSYGVNSTEKGDLSSESTVSRIRTEHFPLTLESARPSHTSQYLCASSAVNVETQYFGPGTRLLVL.

The count of this clone is one. The rearrangement links TRBV21-1 to TRBJ1-1; TRBD1 is the table's D call, not checked against the DNA. TRBV21-1 has pseudogene status. The CDR3 totals 14 residues. CDR3 in DNA: TGTGCCAGCAGCAGCCGGGACACCCTTCCTAGAGCTTTCTTT. Translation gives CASSSRDTLPRAFF.

The chain employs TRBV7-2 and TRBJ1-1; TRBD1 is a possible D gene (5 bases). V gave up 0 bases and J gave up 0 bases, with 11 bases separating them. From germline, CDR1 is SGHTA and CDR2 FQGNSA. CDR3 size: 16 residues. The DNA for the CDR3 is TGTGCCAGCAGCTTAGCGGGCGTCAGGGTGAACACTGAAGCTTTCTTT. Its protein is CASSLAGVRVNTEAFF.